These T cell receptor beta chains were read from a single sample in a study of OX40 agonist ivuxolimab in advanced cancers. Measured with immunoSEQ multiplex PCR; TCRdb has only the in-frame clones, and not every one. The table lists around 72,000 clones, around 86% of them singletons, with 0.35% to 0.5% in the top ten. The sample was CD4+ or CD8+ T cells sorted from blood, taken in a trial of the OX40 agonist ivuxolimab. Receptor source: an adult with an advanced solid tumor such as melanoma, head and neck, liver or kidney cancer. CDR3s include the opening cysteine and the closing phenylalanine or tryptophan. The D gene is left open where the match is weak. Size is omitted from some rows. Given values are once, few, many or a class for expanded clones.

TRBV11-2	TRBJ2-7	once	TRBD1	TGTGCCAGCAGCTTAGTACAGGGGGCGCGAGAGCAGTACTTC	CASSLVQGAREQYF
TRBV5-4	TRBJ2-7	.	.	TGCGCCAGCAGCCAAGTGATTGGAGCCTCATACGAGCAGTACTTC	CASSQVIGASYEQYF
TRBV6-5	TRBJ1-1	.	.	TGTGCCAGCAATAAACCGGGACTCACTGAAGCTTTCTTT	CASNKPGLTEAFF
TRBV7-8	TRBJ1-5	.	TRBD1	TGTGCCAGCAACGACAGGGGCAATCAGCCCCAGCATTTT	CASNDRGNQPQHF
TRBV5-1	TRBJ1-1	.	.	TGCGCCAGCAGCTTGACCGTGGGGACTGAAGCTTTCTTT	CASSLTVGTEAFF
TRBV30	TRBJ2-7	.	TRBD2	TGTGCCTGGACTAGCGGAACCTACGAGCAGTACTTC	CAWTSGTYEQYF
TRBV4-1	TRBJ1-2	.	.	TGCGCCAGCAGCCGCCGCCAGACAGGTAATGGCTACACCTTC	CASSRRQTGNGYTF
TRBV9	TRBJ1-3	.	.	TGTGCCAGCAGCGTAAACCCTCGGGGCCATGGAAACACCATATATTTT	CASSVNPRGHGNTIYF
TRBV19	TRBJ2-1	.	TRBD2	TGTGCCAGTAAAATGGTGCGGACTAGCGGGGCTTCATACAATGAGCAGTTCTTC	CASKMVRTSGASYNEQFF
TRBV18	TRBJ2-1	.	.	TGTGCCAGCTCACCGAACCCAACAGGGCGTAGTGAGCAGTTCTTC	CASSPNPTGRSEQFF
TRBV19	TRBJ1-5	few	.	TGTGCCAGTAGGAGCTTGCGGGCAGGCAATCAGCCCCAGCATTTT	CASRSLRAGNQPQHF
TRBV2	TRBJ2-2	.	TRBD2	TGTGCCAGCAGGGGACTAGCGGGCTCGAACACCGGGGAGCTGTTTTTT	CASRGLAGSNTGELFF
TRBV5-5	TRBJ1-5	.	.	TGTGCCAGCAGCGGAGGGGTTCTCCAGCATTTT	CASSGGVLQHF
TRBV18	TRBJ2-1	once	TRBD1	TGTGCCAGCTCACGACCGGGACAGGGCTACAATGAGCAGTTCTTC	CASSRPGQGYNEQFF
TRBV7-3	TRBJ2-1	few	TRBD2	TGTGCCAGCAGCTTTACTAGCGGGAGTAACTATGAGCAGTTCTTC	CASSFTSGSNYEQFF